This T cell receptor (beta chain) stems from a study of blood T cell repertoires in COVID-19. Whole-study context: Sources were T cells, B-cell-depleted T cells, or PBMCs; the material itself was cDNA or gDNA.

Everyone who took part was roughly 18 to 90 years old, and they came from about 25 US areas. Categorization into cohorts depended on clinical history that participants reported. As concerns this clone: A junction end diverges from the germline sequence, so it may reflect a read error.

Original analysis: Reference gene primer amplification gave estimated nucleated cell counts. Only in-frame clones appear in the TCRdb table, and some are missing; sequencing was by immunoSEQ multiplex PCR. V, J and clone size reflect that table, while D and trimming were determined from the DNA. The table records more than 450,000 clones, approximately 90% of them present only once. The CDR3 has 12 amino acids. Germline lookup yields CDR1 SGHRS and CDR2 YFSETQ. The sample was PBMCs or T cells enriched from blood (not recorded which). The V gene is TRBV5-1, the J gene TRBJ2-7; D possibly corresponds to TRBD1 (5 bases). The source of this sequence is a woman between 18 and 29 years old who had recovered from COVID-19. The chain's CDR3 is CASSLRQHEQYF. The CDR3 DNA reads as TGCGCCAGCAGCTTAAGACAGCACGAGCAGTACTTT.